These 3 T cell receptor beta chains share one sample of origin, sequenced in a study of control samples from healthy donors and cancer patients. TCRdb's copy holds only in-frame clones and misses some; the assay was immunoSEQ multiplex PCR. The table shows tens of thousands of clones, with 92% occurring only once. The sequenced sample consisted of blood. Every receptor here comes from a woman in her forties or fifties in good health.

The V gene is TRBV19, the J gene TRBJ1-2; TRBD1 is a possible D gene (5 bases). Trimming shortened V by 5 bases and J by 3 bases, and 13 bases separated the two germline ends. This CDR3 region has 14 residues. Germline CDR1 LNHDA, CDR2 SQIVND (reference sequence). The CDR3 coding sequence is TGTGCCAGTAGTTCGGTAGCGGGGGACTATGGCTACACCTTC. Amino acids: CASSSVAGDYGYTF.

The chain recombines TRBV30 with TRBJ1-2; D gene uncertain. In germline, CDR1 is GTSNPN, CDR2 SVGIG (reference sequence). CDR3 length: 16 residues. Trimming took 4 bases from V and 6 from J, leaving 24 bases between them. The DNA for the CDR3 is TGTGCCTGGACCTATTCCCGGACCACACACCCCAATGGCTACACCTTC. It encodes CAWTYSRTTHPNGYTF.

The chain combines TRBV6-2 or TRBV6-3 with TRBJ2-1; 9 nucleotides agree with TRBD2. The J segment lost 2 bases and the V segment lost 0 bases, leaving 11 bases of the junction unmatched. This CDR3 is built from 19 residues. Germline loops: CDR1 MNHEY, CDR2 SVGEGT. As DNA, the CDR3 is TGTGCCAGCAGTTACTCGAGGGTTAGCGGGGGAGCCCCCTACAATGAGCAGTTCTTC. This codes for CASSYSRVSGGAPYNEQFF.